The 10 T cell receptor beta chains reported below all come from one sample, sequenced in a study of identical twins. TCRdb independently ran MiXCR on the 5' RACE reads; one entry per CDR3 protein. The sample has more than 600,000 distinct CDR3 sequences, 18% seen once. This sample was also put to use in a study of T cells expressing NK-cell markers.

Sample: PBMCs. These receptors came from a young woman in good health.

This clonotype has more than one count but fewer than ten. J is TRBJ2-1 and V is TRBV20-1; D uncertain. The CDR3 covers 12 residues. Trimming removed 6 bases from V and 4 bases from J, with 10 bases in between. Germline V gene sequence: CDR1 DFQATT, CDR2 SNEGSKA (reference sequence). The CDR3 DNA reads TGCAGTGCCGACGGTCGGTACAATGAGCAGTTCTTC. The encoded protein is CSADGRYNEQFF.

This clonotype was picked up many times. The chain couples TRBV12-3 or TRBV12-4 to TRBJ2-7; no clear D. With 1 base removed from V and 7 bases from J, the gap between germline ends came to 8 bases. CDR3 size: 12 residues. The CDR3 DNA sequence: TGTGCCAGCAGTTTAGGACCGATTGAGCAGTACTTC. Its translation is CASSLGPIEQYF.

This rearrangement joins TRBV5-6 to TRBJ2-3, with 8 nucleotides matching TRBD1. Germline values: CDR1 SGHDT, CDR2 YYEEEE. The CDR3 is 16 residues long. The J segment lost 7 bases and the V segment lost 6 bases, leaving 16 bases of the junction unmatched. The CDR3 DNA reads as TGTGCCAGCACCCTGACCGGGACAGGCAAGCACTATACGCAGTATTTT. Protein sequence: CASTLTGTGKHYTQYF. The variable domain in full, with the rest retrieved from reference TRBV5-6 and TRBJ2-3, is DAGVTQSPTHLIKTRGQQVTLRCSPKSGHDTVSWYQQALGQGPQFIFQYYEEEERQRGNFPDRFSGHQFPNYSSELNVNALLLGDSALYLCASTLTGTGKHYTQYFGPGTRLTVL.

This chain uses TRBV29-1 with TRBJ1-1; D is ambiguous. Trimming took off 5 bases at V and 1 base at J, with 8 bases between the two ends. The CDR3 is 12 amino acids. CDR1 and CDR2 (germline): SQVTM, ANQGSEA. The CDR3 sequence is CSVFRENTEAFF. The DNA for the CDR3 is TGCAGCGTTTTTAGGGAGAACACTGAAGCTTTCTTT. Looking up the rest from reference TRBV29-1 and TRBJ1-1 gives the full variable domain: SAVISQKPSRDICQRGTSLTIQCQVDSQVTMMFWYRQQPGQSLTLIATANQGSEATYESGFVIDKFPISRPNLTFSTLTVSNMSPEDSSIYLCSVFRENTEAFFGQGTRLTVV.

This clonotype was found many times. The chain recombines TRBV10-3 with TRBJ1-5, with 12 bases identical to TRBD1. The CDR3 sequence is 14 residues long. J was trimmed by 6 bases and V by 6 bases; bases with no gene match: 3. Germline V gene lookup returns CDR1 ENHRY and CDR2 SYGVKD. In DNA, the CDR3 is TGTGCCATCAGGGGACAGGGGGCGCGTCAGCCCCAGCATTTT. It is translated as CAIRGQGARQPQHF.

This rearrangement joins TRBV19 to TRBJ2-1; 9 nucleotides match TRBD2. From germline, CDR1 is LNHDA and CDR2 SQIVND (reference sequence). Trimming removed 6 bases from V and 9 bases from J; junction bases left unmatched: 21. The CDR3 spans 18 residues. The CDR3 sequence: CASRRRGHGLAKKIEQFF. The CDR3 DNA is TGTGCCAGTAGAAGAAGGGGGCATGGACTAGCGAAGAAGATTGAGCAGTTCTTC.

The J gene is TRBJ1-4, the V gene TRBV12-3 or TRBV12-4; D gene ambiguous. V was pared by 6 bases and J by 7 bases, with 12 bases between. CDR3 size: 13 residues. The CDR3 is CASSFIWGEKLFF. DNA of the CDR3: TGTGCCAGCAGCTTCATCTGGGGTGAAAAACTGTTTTTT.

The chain couples TRBV5-1 to TRBJ2-3, with D perhaps matching TRBD1 (6 bases). CDR1 SGHRS and CDR2 YFSETQ come from the germline V gene. This CDR3 contains 14 residues. V was pared by 5 bases and J by 3 bases, with 13 bases between. DNA for the CDR3: TGCGCCAGCAGTTTTGCACAGGGTACAGATACGCAGTATTTT. Encoded protein: CASSFAQGTDTQYF.

The rearrangement joins TRBV30 to TRBJ2-3, with TRBD2 identical over 9 bases. This CDR3 region has 14 residues. Germline CDR1 is GTSNPN and CDR2 is SVGIG (reference sequence). V gave up 4 bases and J gave up 1 base; unmatched junction bases: 3. CDR3 sequence reads: CAWNLAGRTDTQYF. The CDR3 DNA sequence: TGTGCCTGGAATCTAGCGGGGCGCACAGATACGCAGTATTTT.

This clonotype was recorded a few times. CDR3 residues: CAITNLRTSGESYEQFF. CDR3 DNA: TGTGCCATCACCAACTTGAGGACTAGCGGGGAATCCTATGAGCAGTTCTTC. V gene TRBV10-3 combines with J gene TRBJ2-1; 12 bases align to TRBD2. Per the germline V gene, CDR1 is ENHRY and CDR2 is SYGVKD. V lost 7 bases to trimming and J lost 8 bases; unmatched junction nucleotides: 15. The CDR3 contains 17 residues.